These 19 T cell receptor beta chains were sequenced from one sample in a study of T cells in narcolepsy. Using immunoSEQ multiplex PCR, the repertoire was profiled, and TCRdb retains in-frame clones only, with some absent. The profile covers around 39,000 clones, with about 85% appearing a single time and under 2% taken by the ten largest. The sequenced sample consisted of CD45RA- memory CD4+ T cells from PBMCs. The receptors come from a human donor with narcolepsy.

V gene TRBV11-2 combines with J gene TRBJ1-1; D remains ambiguous. V gave up 1 base and J gave up 0 bases, with 3 bases separating them. CDR3 length equals 13 residues. Looked up from germline, CDR1 is SGHAT and CDR2 is FQNNGV. CDR3 region: CASSLGLNTEAFF. CDR3 sequence (DNA): TGTGCCAGCAGCTTAGGGCTGAACACTGAAGCTTTCTTT.

This chain uses TRBV28 with TRBJ2-5, with 11 bases matching TRBD1. CDR1 and CDR2 from the germline V gene are MDHEN and SYDVKM. The J segment lost 7 bases and the V segment lost 3 bases, leaving 10 bases of the junction unmatched. This CDR3 comprises 16 residues. CDR3 sequence: CASSLERTGGEGTQYF. CDR3 DNA: TGTGCCAGCAGTTTGGAAAGGACAGGGGGCGAGGGGACCCAGTACTTC.

The DNA of the CDR3 is TGTGCCTGGAGGGAGGGACAGAACACTGAAGCTTTCTTT. Its translation: CAWREGQNTEAFF. The chain recombines TRBV30 with TRBJ1-1, with D perhaps TRBD1 (6 bases). CDR1 is GTSNPN, CDR2 SVGIG, per germline (reference sequence). The V end was cut by 3 bases, the J end by 1 base, with 9 bases between. CDR3 length equals 13 residues.

The chain joins TRBV27 to TRBJ1-6; 7 bases map to TRBD1. The CDR3 runs 17 residues. V shed 5 bases, J shed 6 bases, and the junction held 13 bases outside the gene matches. Germline values: CDR1 MNHEY, CDR2 SMNVEV (reference sequence). This chain's CDR3 is CASSKQPPTGVNSPLHF. Written as DNA, the CDR3 is TGTGCCAGCAGTAAGCAACCCCCCACAGGGGTTAATTCACCCCTCCACTTT.

CDR3 DNA: TGTGCCAGCAGTGGACAGGGGGCAGGTTTAGATACGCAGTATTTT. Protein: CASSGQGAGLDTQYF. V is TRBV2 and J is TRBJ2-3, with TRBD1 matching 10 bases. The CDR3 extends over 15 amino acids. Germline V gene sequence: CDR1 SNHLY, CDR2 FYNNEI. With V trimmed by 4 bases and J by 5 bases, 6 bases remained unmatched.

This sequence joins TRBV4-1 and TRBJ1-2; no clear D gene. CDR1 is MGHRA, CDR2 YSYEKL, per germline. CDR3 length: 19 residues. V was shortened by 3 bases and J by 6 bases, with 29 bases between the two germline ends. This chain's CDR3 is CASSHSSPPPRGFPNGYTF. As DNA, the CDR3 is TGCGCCAGCAGCCACAGCAGCCCCCCCCCTCGCGGCTTCCCAAATGGCTACACCTTC.

The rearrangement uses TRBV10-2 and TRBJ1-6; D gene ambiguous. Trimming left V 5 bases short and J 7 bases short, with 6 bases between. This CDR3 has 12 residues. Germline values: CDR1 WSHSY, CDR2 SAAADI. The CDR3: CASSSRNSPLHF. CDR3 in DNA: TGCGCCAGCAGTTCGAGGAATTCACCCCTCCACTTT.

This clone turned up a few times. The chain combines TRBV6-1 with TRBJ2-1; D possibly corresponds to TRBD2 (6 bases). Germline V gives CDR1 MNHNS, CDR2 SASEGT. Between the trimmed V and J ends, which lost 0 bases and 7 bases, there was a span of 19 bases. The CDR3 sequence is 17 residues long. The CDR3 DNA follows: TGTGCCAGCAGTGAAGCACACGCGGGGCTAGGAACTAATGAGCAGTTCTTC. This encodes CASSEAHAGLGTNEQFF.

The rearrangement uses TRBV25-1 and TRBJ1-2; no clear D gene. This CDR3 comprises 14 residues. Trimming removed 1 base at V and 6 bases at J, with 12 bases between. Germline CDR1 MGHDK, CDR2 SYGVNS. The CDR3 spells CASSELKEENGYTF. In DNA form, the CDR3 reads TGTGCCAGCAGTGAATTAAAAGAGGAGAATGGCTACACCTTC.

V usage is TRBV18 and J usage is TRBJ1-2; D remains unclear. The germline CDR1 and CDR2 sequences are KGHSH and LQKENI. The V end lost 3 bases, the J end lost 5 bases, and 13 bases lay between the germline ends. This CDR3 comprises 14 residues. The CDR3, as DNA: TGTGCCAGCTCACCCTGGACGGATCCTTATGGCTACACCTTC. As protein: CASSPWTDPYGYTF.

The chain couples TRBV27 to TRBJ1-6; 9 bases match TRBD1. Germline-derived CDR1 and CDR2 are MNHEY and SMNVEV (reference sequence). V was clipped by 5 bases and J by 9 bases; unmatched bases: 5. This CDR3 comprises 14 residues. The CDR3 loop reads CASSPDRGSSPLHF. The DNA of the CDR3 is TGTGCCAGCAGTCCCGACAGGGGGAGTTCACCCCTCCACTTT.

This rearrangement joins TRBV4-2 to TRBJ2-7; TRBD2 aligns across 14 bases. The J segment lost 5 bases and the V segment lost 4 bases, leaving 4 bases of the junction unmatched. Germline V gene lookup returns CDR1 LGHNA and CDR2 YNFKEQ. The CDR3 covers 15 residues. This CDR3 is CASSPRGLAGDEQYF. In DNA form, the CDR3 reads TGTGCCAGCAGCCCAAGGGGACTAGCGGGGGACGAGCAGTACTTC.

The genes are TRBV7-2 and TRBJ2-3; D may correspond to TRBD1 or TRBD2 (5 bases each). Germline loops: CDR1 SGHTA, CDR2 FQGNSA. CDR3 length: 15 amino acids. The V end lost 1 base, the J end lost 3 bases, and 11 bases lay between the germline ends. As DNA, the CDR3 is TGTGCCAGCAGCTTAGACGGGGCTACAACAGATACGCAGTATTTT. It specifies CASSLDGATTDTQYF.

This clone was seen more than once but under ten times. The chain uses TRBV4-2 and TRBJ1-5; D call uncertain. This CDR3 is 15 amino acids long. Germline CDR1 is LGHNA and CDR2 is YNFKEQ. The V gene lost 1 base and the J gene lost 4 bases, with 11 bases spanning the gap. The CDR3 reads CASSQGNRENQPQHF. CDR3 in DNA: TGTGCCAGCAGCCAAGGGAACAGAGAGAATCAGCCCCAGCATTTT.

The CDR3 sequence: CASSPPVGSGGPQETQYF. The CDR3 region has the DNA TGTGCCAGCAGCCCACCCGTCGGGAGCGGGGGGCCCCAAGAGACCCAGTACTTC. The rearrangement links TRBV5-6 to TRBJ2-5; 9 positions agree with TRBD2. The CDR3 is 18 residues long. Germline CDR1 SGHDT, CDR2 YYEEEE. Trimming at V came to 4 bases and at J to 1 base, leaving 14 bases not matched to a gene.

This sequence joins TRBV6-5 and TRBJ2-2, with a weak D call TRBD1 (5 bases). This CDR3 spans 15 amino acids. V lost 4 bases to trimming and J lost 2 bases, with 11 bases between them. Germline V gene data show CDR1 as MNHEY and CDR2 as SVGAGI. The CDR3 DNA is TGTGCCAGCAGTTGGTCATGGGGCAACACCGGGGAGCTGTTTTTT. This encodes CASSWSWGNTGELFF.

This sequence joins TRBV6-4 and TRBJ2-2; D ambiguous. The CDR3 spans 16 residues. Germline values: CDR1 MRHNA, CDR2 SNTAGT. The V end lost 6 bases, the J end lost 4 bases, and 18 bases lay between the germline ends. The CDR3 nucleotides are TGTGCCAGCAGCGTATTTGGGGTCGGCGGCACCGGGGAGCTGTTTTTT. It specifies CASSVFGVGGTGELFF.

This clone showed up just once. V gene TRBV9 combines with J gene TRBJ1-3, with D perhaps TRBD1 (6 bases). V was cut by 3 bases and J by 0 bases, with 13 bases left in between. Germline V CDR1 and CDR2: SGDLS, YYNGEE. The CDR3 totals 16 residues. CDR3 sequence reads: CASSALDSFSGNTIYF. CDR3 in DNA: TGTGCCAGCAGCGCCTTGGACAGCTTCTCTGGAAACACCATATATTTT.

J is TRBJ2-1 and V is TRBV2; D unclear. This CDR3 has 15 residues. Per germline, CDR1 SNHLY and CDR2 FYNNEI. Trimming left V 7 bases short and J 1 base short, with 14 bases between. CDR3 nucleotides: TGTGCCAGCAAGGAGTCAGCGTTTTCCTACAATGAGCAGTTCTTC. Its protein is CASKESAFSYNEQFF.